These T cell receptor beta chains were read from a single sample in a study of T cell responses to AZD1222 COVID-19 vaccine. Assay used: immunoSEQ multiplex PCR; TCRdb lists only in-frame clones, some missing. The table shows 100,000 or so clones, with 75% to 90% occurring only once. The source material was peripheral blood, sampled 28 days after the second AZD1222 dose. These receptors all stem from an adult who received the AZD1222 COVID-19 vaccine. Each CDR3 is given with its conserved first and last residue. The D gene is left open where the match is weak. Size values are once, few and many counts, or a class for expanded clones, and some rows have none.

D gene,J gene,V gene,clone size,CDR3 DNA,CDR3 protein
NA,TRBJ1-1,TRBV5-1,NA,TGCGCCAGCAGGCGGAACACTGAAGCTTTCTTT,CASRRNTEAFF
NA,TRBJ1-5,TRBV28,NA,TGTGCCAGCAGTTGGAGGGGAAATCAGCCCCAGCATTTT,CASSWRGNQPQHF
TRBD1,TRBJ1-2,TRBV18,NA,TGTGCCAGCTCAGCCGGGACAGGGGGGAGAAGGTATGGCTACACCTTC,CASSAGTGGRRYGYTF
TRBD2,TRBJ2-3,TRBV6-1,NA,TGTGCCAGCAGTGAACTAGCGGGGGGTGCTAGCACAGATACGCAGTATTTT,CASSELAGGASTDTQYF
NA,TRBJ1-5,TRBV28,NA,TGTGCCAGCAGTTTGGATAGCAATCAGCCCCAGCATTTT,CASSLDSNQPQHF
NA,TRBJ1-5,TRBV10-3,NA,TGTGCCATCAGTGAGGAACTGAATCAGCCCCAGCATTTT,CAISEELNQPQHF
NA,TRBJ2-7,TRBV28,NA,TGTGCCAGTCGCGACTTGACCTACGAGCAGTACTTC,CASRDLTYEQYF
NA,TRBJ1-1,TRBV30,NA,TGTGCCCTCCGTCTGTCTGAAGCTTTCTTT,CALRLSEAFF
TRBD1,TRBJ1-2,TRBV15,few,TGTGCCACCAGCAGAACAGGGGCTTATGGCTACACCTTC,CATSRTGAYGYTF
NA,TRBJ1-6,TRBV30,NA,TGTGCCTGGAGTGTAATCGACGGTAATTCACCCCTCCACTTT,CAWSVIDGNSPLHF
NA,TRBJ1-2,TRBV28,NA,TGTGCCAGCAGTTTTTTTACGGGCGCTAACTATGGCTACACCTTC,CASSFFTGANYGYTF
TRBD1,TRBJ2-1,TRBV5-1,NA,TGCGCCAGCAGCTCATCGGACAGGGTCCGCTCCTACAATGAGCAGTTCTTC,CASSSSDRVRSYNEQFF
NA,TRBJ1-6,TRBV28,NA,TGTGCCAGCACTAGCCCCACGAAGGGAAGGACCTATAATTCACCCCTCCACTTT,CASTSPTKGRTYNSPLHF
TRBD2,TRBJ2-7,TRBV25-1,NA,TGTGCCAGCAGTGGTCTAGCGGCGAGCTCCTACGAGCAGTACTTC,CASSGLAASSYEQYF
NA,TRBJ2-7,TRBV29-1,NA,TGCAGCGTTGGTGGTTTTAGGGGTATTTCCTACGAGCAGTACTTC,CSVGGFRGISYEQYF
NA,TRBJ1-1,TRBV6-2/TRBV6-3,NA,TGTGCCAGCAGTTACTGGGGGACGAACACTGAAGCTTTCTTT,CASSYWGTNTEAFF
TRBD1,TRBJ2-1,TRBV7-8,NA,TGTGCCAGCAGCTCGCAGGGGGTTCGGTATGAGCAGTTCTTC,CASSSQGVRYEQFF
NA,TRBJ2-7,TRBV29-1,NA,TGCAGCGTTGCCGGCCAGCGGAAAGAGCAGTACTTC,CSVAGQRKEQYF
NA,TRBJ1-2,TRBV12-3/TRBV12-4,NA,TGTGCCAGCAGTTTGGAAGGCCCGTACGGCTACACCTTC,CASSLEGPYGYTF
NA,TRBJ2-3,TRBV19,NA,TGTGCCAGTAGTAAGGGGTGGGCTAGATTAAATACGCAGTATTTT,CASSKGWARLNTQYF
TRBD1,TRBJ1-3,TRBV28,NA,TGTGCCAGCAGTTTCCCGGGACAGAGAAACTCTGGAAACACCATATATTTT,CASSFPGQRNSGNTIYF
NA,TRBJ1-2,TRBV12-3/TRBV12-4,once,TGTGCCAGCAGTTCCGAGACAGCCGTTGGCTACACCTTC,CASSSETAVGYTF
TRBD1,TRBJ2-1,TRBV6-2/TRBV6-3,NA,TGTGCCAGCAGTTTACCGGGACAGGGTTTCAATGAGCAGTTCTTC,CASSLPGQGFNEQFF
TRBD2,TRBJ2-7,TRBV6-1,NA,TGTGCCAGCAGTGAAGGACTGGGGGGGAGTCGGGAGCAGTACTTC,CASSEGLGGSREQYF
NA,TRBJ2-7,TRBV6-2/TRBV6-3,few,TGTGCCAGCAGTGACGCAGGGAATTGGCAGTACTTC,CASSDAGNWQYF
TRBD1,TRBJ1-1,TRBV2,NA,TGTGCCAGCAGTTGGGACAGGCCACTTAACACTGAAGCTTTCTTT,CASSWDRPLNTEAFF
NA,TRBJ1-1,TRBV5-1,NA,TGCGCCAGCAAAGTCGGGTTTCTCACTGAAGCTTTCTTT,CASKVGFLTEAFF
TRBD1,TRBJ1-2,TRBV6-2/TRBV6-3,NA,TGTGCCAGCAGTTACTTGGACAGGGTTGACTATGGCTACACCTTC,CASSYLDRVDYGYTF
NA,TRBJ2-1,TRBV10-3,NA,TGTGCCATCAGTGCGCAGGTGTGGGATGAGCAGTTCTTC,CAISAQVWDEQFF
NA,TRBJ2-3,TRBV11-3,NA,TGTGCCAGCAGCTTAGGCCAGGTGGGGAGAGATACGCAGTATTTT,CASSLGQVGRDTQYF
TRBD1,TRBJ1-1,TRBV6-5,NA,TGTGCCAGCAGGCGACAGGGTACGAACACTGAAGCTTTCTTT,CASRRQGTNTEAFF